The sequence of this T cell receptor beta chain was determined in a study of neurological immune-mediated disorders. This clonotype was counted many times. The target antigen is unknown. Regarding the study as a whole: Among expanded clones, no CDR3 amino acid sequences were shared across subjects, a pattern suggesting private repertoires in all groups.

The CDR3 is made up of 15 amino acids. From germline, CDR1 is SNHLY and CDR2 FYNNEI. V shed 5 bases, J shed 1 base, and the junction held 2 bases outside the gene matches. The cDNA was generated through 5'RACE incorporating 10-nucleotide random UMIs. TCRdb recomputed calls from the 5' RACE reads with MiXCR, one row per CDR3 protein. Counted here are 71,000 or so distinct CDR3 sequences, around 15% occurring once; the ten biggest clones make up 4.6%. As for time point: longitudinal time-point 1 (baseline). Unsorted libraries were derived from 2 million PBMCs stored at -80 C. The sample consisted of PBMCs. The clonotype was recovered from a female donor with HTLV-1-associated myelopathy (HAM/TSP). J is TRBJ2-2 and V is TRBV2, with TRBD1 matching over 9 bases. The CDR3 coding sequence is TGTGCCAGCAGTCGGGGACAGGGGAACACCGGGGAGCTGTTTTTT. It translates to CASSRGQGNTGELFF.